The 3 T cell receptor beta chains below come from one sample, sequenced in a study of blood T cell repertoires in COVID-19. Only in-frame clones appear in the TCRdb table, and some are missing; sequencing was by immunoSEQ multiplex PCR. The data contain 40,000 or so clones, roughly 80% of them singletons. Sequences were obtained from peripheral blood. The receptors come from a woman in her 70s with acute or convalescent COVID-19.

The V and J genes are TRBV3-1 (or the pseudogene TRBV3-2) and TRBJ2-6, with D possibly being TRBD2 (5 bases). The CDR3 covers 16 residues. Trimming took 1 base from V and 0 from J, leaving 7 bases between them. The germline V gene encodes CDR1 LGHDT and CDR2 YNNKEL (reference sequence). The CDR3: CASSQVGLSGANVLTF. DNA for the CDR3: TGTGCCAGCAGCCAAGTTGGACTCTCTGGGGCCAACGTCCTGACTTTC.

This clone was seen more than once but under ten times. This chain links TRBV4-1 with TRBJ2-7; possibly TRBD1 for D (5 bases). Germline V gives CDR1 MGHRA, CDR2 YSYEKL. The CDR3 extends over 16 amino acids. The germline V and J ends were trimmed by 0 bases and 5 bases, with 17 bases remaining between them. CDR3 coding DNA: TGCGCCAGCAGCCAAGAGATAGGTTTGGGGCGGAACGAGCAGTACTTC. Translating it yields CASSQEIGLGRNEQYF.

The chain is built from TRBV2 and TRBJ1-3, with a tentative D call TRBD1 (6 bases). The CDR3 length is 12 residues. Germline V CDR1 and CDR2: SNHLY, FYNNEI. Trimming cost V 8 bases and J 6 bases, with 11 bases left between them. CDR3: CASGGSVNTIYF. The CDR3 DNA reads TGTGCCAGCGGGGGCTCGGTAAACACCATATATTTT.